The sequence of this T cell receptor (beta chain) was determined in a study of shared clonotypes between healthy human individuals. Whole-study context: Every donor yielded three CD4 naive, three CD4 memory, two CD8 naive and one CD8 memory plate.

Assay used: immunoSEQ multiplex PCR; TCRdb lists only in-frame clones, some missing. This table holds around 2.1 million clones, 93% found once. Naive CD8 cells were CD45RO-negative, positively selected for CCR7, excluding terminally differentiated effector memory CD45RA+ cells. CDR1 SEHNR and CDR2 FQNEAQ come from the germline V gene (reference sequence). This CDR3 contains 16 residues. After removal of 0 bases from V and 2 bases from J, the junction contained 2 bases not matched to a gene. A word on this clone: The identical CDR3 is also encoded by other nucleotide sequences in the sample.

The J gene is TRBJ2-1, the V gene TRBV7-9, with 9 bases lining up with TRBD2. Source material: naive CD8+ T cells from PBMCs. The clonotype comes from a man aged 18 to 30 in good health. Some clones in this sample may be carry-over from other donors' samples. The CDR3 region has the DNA TGTGCCAGCAGCTTAGCGGCGGGAGGGCCCTACAATGAGCAGTTCTTC. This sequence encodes CASSLAAGGPYNEQFF.